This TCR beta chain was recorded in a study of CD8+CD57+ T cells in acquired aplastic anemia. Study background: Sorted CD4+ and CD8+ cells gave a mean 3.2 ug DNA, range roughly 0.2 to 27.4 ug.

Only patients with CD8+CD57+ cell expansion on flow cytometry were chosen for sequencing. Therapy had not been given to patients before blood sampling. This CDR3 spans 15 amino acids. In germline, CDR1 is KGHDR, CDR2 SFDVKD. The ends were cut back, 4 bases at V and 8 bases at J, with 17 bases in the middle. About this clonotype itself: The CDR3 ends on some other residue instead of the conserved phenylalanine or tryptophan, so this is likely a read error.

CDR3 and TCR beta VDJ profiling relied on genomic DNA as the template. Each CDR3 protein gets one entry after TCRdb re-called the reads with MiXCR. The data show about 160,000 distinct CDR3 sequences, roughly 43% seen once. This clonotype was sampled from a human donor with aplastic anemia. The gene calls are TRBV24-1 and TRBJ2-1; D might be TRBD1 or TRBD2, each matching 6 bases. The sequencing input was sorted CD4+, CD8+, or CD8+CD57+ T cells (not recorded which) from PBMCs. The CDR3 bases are TGTGCCACCAGTGACTATCCCGGGGGCCCCGATGAGCAGTTCCTC. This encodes CATSDYPGGPDEQFL.